Presented here are 12 T cell receptor beta chains from one specimen sequenced in a study of OX40 agonist ivuxolimab in advanced cancers. Only in-frame clones appear in the TCRdb table, and some are missing; sequencing was by immunoSEQ multiplex PCR. The sample records about 48,000 clones, 70% to 90% being singletons. Source: CD4+ or CD8+ T cells sorted from blood, taken in a trial of the OX40 agonist ivuxolimab. These receptors all come from an adult with an advanced solid tumor such as melanoma, head and neck, liver or kidney cancer.

The chain uses TRBV5-4 and TRBJ2-5; 7 nucleotides agree with TRBD1. The J call could be wrong; TRBJ2-7 is a better fit for the DNA end. The CDR3 spans 15 residues. Germline assignment: CDR1 SGHNT and CDR2 YYREEE (reference sequence). The CDR3, as DNA: TGTGCCAGCAGGGACGCGACGAGGGGGCCCTACGAGCAGTACTTC. Amino acids: CASRDATRGPYEQYF.

The J gene is TRBJ2-2, the V gene TRBV6-5; TRBD2 aligns across 9 bases. This CDR3 spans 15 amino acids. CDR1 MNHEY and CDR2 SVGAGI come from the germline V gene. Germline trimming cut 0 bases from V and 6 bases from J; bases unmatched to any gene: 2. Here the CDR3 reads CASSYSGTSSGELFF. CDR3 bases: TGTGCCAGCAGTTACTCCGGGACTAGCTCCGGGGAGCTGTTTTTT.

This chain uses TRBV20-1 with TRBJ2-1; D is unresolved. The CDR3 has 11 residues. CDR1 is DFQATT and CDR2 is SNEGSKA in the germline V gene (reference sequence). Trimming left V 2 bases short and J 8 bases short, with 7 bases between. CDR3 in amino acids: CSARSVDEQFF. The CDR3 DNA is TGCAGTGCTAGATCTGTTGATGAGCAGTTCTTC.

The gene calls are TRBV9 and TRBJ2-1; a possible D gene is TRBD2 (5 bases). The CDR3 loop spans 14 amino acids. The germline V gene has CDR1 SGDLS and CDR2 YYNGEE. V lost 4 bases and J 4 bases, leaving 12 bases between the germline ends. This CDR3 is CASSPDPGYNEQFF. CDR3 bases: TGTGCCAGCAGCCCAGACCCGGGGTACAATGAGCAGTTCTTC.

CDR3 coding DNA: TGTGCCAGCAGCCCTCGGCCGGGGACAGTCCTTTCGGGTATGCGCTACACCTTC. Amino acid sequence: CASSPRPGTVLSGMRYTF. The rearrangement joins TRBV11-2 to TRBJ1-2; 7 nucleotides agree with TRBD1. Trimming cost V 5 bases and J 9 bases; bases outside gene matches: 24. Germline assignment: CDR1 SGHAT and CDR2 FQNNGV. The CDR3 consists of 18 residues.

DNA of the CDR3: TGTGCCATCAGTGAAGGACAGGGCCAGCCCCAGCATTTT. Translated, it gives CAISEGQGQPQHF. The V and J genes are TRBV10-3 and TRBJ1-5; 8 nucleotides agree with TRBD1. Per germline, CDR1 ENHRY and CDR2 SYGVKD. The CDR3 is made up of 13 amino acids. Trimming at V came to 3 bases and at J to 7 bases, leaving 2 bases not matched to a gene.

The chain carries TRBV19 and TRBJ2-6; perhaps TRBD1 as D (6 bases). The CDR3 consists of 19 residues. Trimming pared 3 bases from V and 0 bases from J, leaving 18 bases between. The germline V gene has CDR1 LNHDA and CDR2 SQIVND (reference sequence). CDR3 region: CASSMRGRGGISGANVLTF. Written as DNA, the CDR3 is TGTGCCAGTAGTATGAGGGGGAGAGGGGGAATCTCTGGGGCCAACGTCCTGACTTTC.

This chain joins TRBV19 and TRBJ2-3; 9 nucleotides align to TRBD1. The CDR3 loop spans 16 amino acids. J gave up 1 base and V 5 bases, and 7 bases lay outside the gene matches. In germline, CDR1 is LNHDA, CDR2 SQIVND (reference sequence). CDR3 nucleotides: TGTGCCAGTAGTGTTAACAGGGGGCCAGGCACAGATACGCAGTATTTT. Its protein product is CASSVNRGPGTDTQYF.

This clone was observed a few times. The chain carries TRBV7-9 and TRBJ1-1; unclear D gene. The CDR3 runs to 13 residues. The ends were cut back, 5 bases at V and 0 bases at J, with 7 bases in the middle. CDR1 is SEHNR and CDR2 is FQNEAQ in the germline V gene (reference sequence). CDR3 bases: TGTGCCAGCAGCACCCGGATGAACACTGAAGCTTTCTTT. The encoded protein is CASSTRMNTEAFF.

CDR3 residues: CASSLGLSGNTIYF. The CDR3 DNA is TGTGCCAGCAGCTTAGGTCTCTCTGGAAACACCATATATTTT. J is TRBJ1-3 and V is TRBV7-9; D uncertain. The germline V and J ends were trimmed by 1 base and 0 bases, with 4 bases remaining between them. CDR3 size: 14 residues. CDR1 and CDR2 from the germline V gene are SEHNR and FQNEAQ (reference sequence). Drawing the rest from reference TRBV7-9 and TRBJ1-3, the complete variable domain is DTGVSQNPRHKITKRGQNVTFRCDPISEHNRLYWYRQTLGQGPEFLTYFQNEAQLEKSRLLSDRFSAERPKGSFSTLEIQRTEQGDSAMYLCASSLGLSGNTIYFGEGSWLTVV.

The chain links TRBV7-3 to TRBJ2-5; 7 bases fit TRBD1. This CDR3 has 15 amino acids. Germline V gene data show CDR1 as SGHTA and CDR2 as FQGTGA. J lost 4 bases, V lost 5 bases, and 10 bases had no gene match. The CDR3 sequence is CASSPQGTDGETQYF. In DNA, the CDR3 is TGTGCCAGCAGCCCGCAAGGGACAGACGGAGAGACCCAGTACTTC.

Points on this clone: Additional DNA sequences in this sample encode the identical CDR3. The chain has TRBV14 and TRBJ1-2, with D hard to call. The germline V gene has CDR1 SGHDN and CDR2 FVKESK. The CDR3 sequence is 14 residues long. V was clipped by 0 bases and J by 4 bases, with 9 bases between them. The CDR3 sequence: CASSQDGRSYGYTF. In DNA, the CDR3 is TGTGCCAGCAGCCAAGATGGCAGATCCTATGGCTACACCTTC.